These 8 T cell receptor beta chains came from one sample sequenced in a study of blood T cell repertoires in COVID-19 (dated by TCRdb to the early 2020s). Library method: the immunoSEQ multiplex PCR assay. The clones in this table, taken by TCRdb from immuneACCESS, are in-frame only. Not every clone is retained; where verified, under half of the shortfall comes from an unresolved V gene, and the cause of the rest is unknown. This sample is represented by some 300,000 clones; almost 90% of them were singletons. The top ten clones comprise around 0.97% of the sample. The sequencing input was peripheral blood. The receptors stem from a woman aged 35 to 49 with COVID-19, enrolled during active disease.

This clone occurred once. The DNA of the CDR3 is TGTGCCAGCAGCTTAGGACAGGGGGCGAACACCGGGGAGCTGTTTTTT. Translated, it gives CASSLGQGANTGELFF. The V call is TRBV11-2, the J call TRBJ2-2; TRBD1 matches at 9 bases. The trim removed 1 base at V and 0 bases at J, leaving 0 bases unmatched. CDR1 and CDR2 from the germline V gene are SGHAT and FQNNGV. This CDR3 has 16 residues.

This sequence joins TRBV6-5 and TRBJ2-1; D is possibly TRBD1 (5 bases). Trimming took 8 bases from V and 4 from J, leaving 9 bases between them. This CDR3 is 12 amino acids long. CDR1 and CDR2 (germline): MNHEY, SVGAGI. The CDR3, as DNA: TGTGCCAGCCAAGACAGATACAATGAGCAGTTCTTC. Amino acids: CASQDRYNEQFF.

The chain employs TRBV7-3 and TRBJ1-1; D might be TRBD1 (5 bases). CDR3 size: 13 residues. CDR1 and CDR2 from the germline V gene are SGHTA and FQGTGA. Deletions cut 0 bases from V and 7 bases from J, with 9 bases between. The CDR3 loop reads CASSLTGPGEAFF. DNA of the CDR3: TGTGCCAGCAGCTTAACGGGGCCAGGTGAAGCTTTCTTT.

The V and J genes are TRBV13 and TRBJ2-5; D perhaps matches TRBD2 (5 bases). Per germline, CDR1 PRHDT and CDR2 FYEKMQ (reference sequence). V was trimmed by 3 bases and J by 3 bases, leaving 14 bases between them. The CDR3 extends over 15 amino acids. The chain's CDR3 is CASSFSWGAEETQYF. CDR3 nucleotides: TGTGCCAGCAGCTTTAGTTGGGGAGCAGAAGAGACCCAGTACTTC.

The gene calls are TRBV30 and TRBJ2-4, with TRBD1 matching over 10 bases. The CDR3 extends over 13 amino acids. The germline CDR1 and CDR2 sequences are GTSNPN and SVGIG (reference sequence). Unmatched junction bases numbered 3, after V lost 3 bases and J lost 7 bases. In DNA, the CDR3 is TGTGCCTGGAGCCCGGGACAGGGGAACATTCAGTACTTC. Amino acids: CAWSPGQGNIQYF.

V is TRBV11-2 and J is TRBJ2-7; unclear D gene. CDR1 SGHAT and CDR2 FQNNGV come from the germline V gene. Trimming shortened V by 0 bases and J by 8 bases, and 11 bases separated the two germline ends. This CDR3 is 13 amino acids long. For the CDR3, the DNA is TGTGCCAGCAGCTTAGATTTGCAGGCCCAGCAGTACTTC. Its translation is CASSLDLQAQQYF.

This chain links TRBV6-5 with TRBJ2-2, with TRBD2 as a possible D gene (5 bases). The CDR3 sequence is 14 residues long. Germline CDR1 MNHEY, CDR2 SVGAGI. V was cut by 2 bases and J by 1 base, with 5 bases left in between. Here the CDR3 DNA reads TGTGCCAGCAGTTACCGGGAGAACACCGGGGAGCTGTTTTTT. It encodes CASSYRENTGELFF.

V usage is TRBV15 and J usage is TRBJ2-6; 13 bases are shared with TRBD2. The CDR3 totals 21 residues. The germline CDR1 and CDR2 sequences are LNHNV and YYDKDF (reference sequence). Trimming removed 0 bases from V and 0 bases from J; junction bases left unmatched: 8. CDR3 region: CATSRDYPGLAGLSGANVLTF. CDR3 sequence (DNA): TGTGCCACCAGCAGAGACTACCCGGGACTAGCGGGGCTCTCTGGGGCCAACGTCCTGACTTTC.